These T cell receptor beta chains were read from a single sample in a study of blood T cell repertoires in COVID-19. TCRdb keeps only in-frame clones here, not all; method: immunoSEQ multiplex PCR. The profile shows under 300,000 clones, around 87% of them singletons. The sequencing sample was made of PBMCs or T cells enriched from blood (not recorded which). All receptors come from a woman between 40 and 50 years old with acute COVID-19. Each CDR3 is given with its conserved first and last residue. The D gene is left open where the match is weak. Only part of the rows carry a size: once, few, many, or a class if the clone is expanded.

d_call: TRBD2
cdr3_length: 15
v_call: TRBV5-4
clone_size: -
j_call: TRBJ2-1
cdr3_aa: CASSLRTSGSDEQFF
cdr3_nt: TGTGCCAGCAGCTTGAGGACTAGCGGGAGCGATGAGCAGTTCTTC

d_call: -
cdr3_length: 15
v_call: TRBV5-5
clone_size: -
j_call: TRBJ2-1
cdr3_aa: CASSLFRLAHNEQFF
cdr3_nt: TGTGCCAGCAGCTTGTTCCGGCTAGCGCACAATGAGCAGTTCTTC

d_call: -
cdr3_length: 15
v_call: TRBV7-3
clone_size: once
j_call: TRBJ2-7
cdr3_aa: CASSPTPAGFYEQYF
cdr3_nt: TGTGCCAGCAGCCCAACCCCCGCGGGGTTCTACGAGCAGTACTTC

d_call: -
cdr3_length: 13
v_call: TRBV9
clone_size: -
j_call: TRBJ1-2
cdr3_aa: CASSVTGNYGYTF
cdr3_nt: TGTGCCAGCAGCGTAACAGGGAACTATGGCTACACCTTC

d_call: -
cdr3_length: 14
v_call: TRBV29-1
clone_size: -
j_call: TRBJ2-1
cdr3_aa: CSVHQTALRNEQFF
cdr3_nt: TGCAGCGTTCACCAGACAGCGCTTCGGAATGAGCAGTTCTTC

d_call: -
cdr3_length: 16
v_call: TRBV27
clone_size: -
j_call: TRBJ2-2
cdr3_aa: CASSFSGRLNTGELFF
cdr3_nt: TGTGCCAGCAGTTTCAGCGGTCGGTTGAACACCGGGGAGCTGTTTTTT

d_call: TRBD1
cdr3_length: 13
v_call: TRBV12-3/TRBV12-4
clone_size: -
j_call: TRBJ2-5
cdr3_aa: CASSGETGETQYF
cdr3_nt: TGTGCCAGCAGTGGCGAGACAGGGGAGACCCAGTACTTC

d_call: -
cdr3_length: 16
v_call: TRBV6-5
clone_size: -
j_call: TRBJ1-3
cdr3_aa: CASSYWPLRSGNTIYF
cdr3_nt: TGTGCCAGCAGTTACTGGCCGCTCCGCTCTGGAAACACCATATATTTT

d_call: -
cdr3_length: 13
v_call: TRBV29-1
clone_size: -
j_call: TRBJ2-7
cdr3_aa: CSVQQASSYEQYF
cdr3_nt: TGCAGCGTCCAGCAGGCGAGCTCCTACGAGCAGTACTTC

d_call: -
cdr3_length: 13
v_call: TRBV24-1
clone_size: -
j_call: TRBJ2-7
cdr3_aa: CATSDPTGYEQYF
cdr3_nt: TGTGCCACCAGTGACCCGACAGGTTACGAGCAGTACTTC

d_call: TRBD2
cdr3_length: 16
v_call: TRBV9
clone_size: once
j_call: TRBJ2-5
cdr3_aa: CASSVAPSGDRETQYF
cdr3_nt: TGTGCCAGCAGCGTAGCTCCTAGCGGGGACCGGGAGACCCAGTACTTC

d_call: -
cdr3_length: 15
v_call: TRBV27
clone_size: once
j_call: TRBJ2-3
cdr3_aa: CASSTLTSSTDTQYF
cdr3_nt: TGTGCCAGCAGTACCCTAACTAGCAGCACAGATACGCAGTATTTT

d_call: -
cdr3_length: 13
v_call: TRBV29-1
clone_size: -
j_call: TRBJ1-3
cdr3_aa: CSVSLNSGNTIYF
cdr3_nt: TGCAGCGTTTCCCTAAACTCTGGAAACACCATATATTTT

d_call: TRBD2
cdr3_length: 19
v_call: TRBV10-3
clone_size: -
j_call: TRBJ2-7
cdr3_aa: CAISEGTSGTALISYEQYF
cdr3_nt: TGTGCCATCAGTGAGGGGACTAGCGGGACTGCTTTAATCTCCTACGAGCAGTACTTC

d_call: TRBD2
cdr3_length: 15
v_call: TRBV7-9
clone_size: -
j_call: TRBJ2-5
cdr3_aa: CASSLPTSGLETQYF
cdr3_nt: TGTGCCAGCAGCCTTCCCACTAGCGGACTAGAGACCCAGTACTTC

d_call: TRBD2
cdr3_length: 14
v_call: TRBV9
clone_size: once
j_call: TRBJ2-7
cdr3_aa: CASSVGLAAYEQYF
cdr3_nt: TGTGCCAGCAGCGTAGGCCTAGCGGCCTACGAGCAGTACTTC

d_call: TRBD2
cdr3_length: 16
v_call: TRBV19
clone_size: once
j_call: TRBJ2-3
cdr3_aa: CASRLVAGPSTDTQYF
cdr3_nt: TGTGCCAGTAGATTAGTAGCGGGACCTTCCACAGATACGCAGTATTTT

d_call: TRBD2
cdr3_length: 15
v_call: TRBV5-5
clone_size: -
j_call: TRBJ2-7
cdr3_aa: CASSPTLAGSYEQYF
cdr3_nt: TGTGCCAGCAGCCCAACACTAGCGGGGTCCTACGAGCAGTACTTC

d_call: -
cdr3_length: 15
v_call: TRBV7-2
clone_size: -
j_call: TRBJ1-1
cdr3_aa: CASSLWAGENTEAFF
cdr3_nt: TGTGCCAGCAGCTTATGGGCAGGGGAGAACACTGAAGCTTTCTTT

d_call: -
cdr3_length: 13
v_call: TRBV29-1
clone_size: -
j_call: TRBJ1-2
cdr3_aa: CSATGDANYGYTF
cdr3_nt: TGCAGCGCCACAGGAGACGCTAACTATGGCTACACCTTC

d_call: TRBD1
cdr3_length: 20
v_call: TRBV4-2
clone_size: -
j_call: TRBJ1-4
cdr3_aa: CASSQDPPTGDRPTNEKLFF
cdr3_nt: TGTGCCAGCAGCCAAGATCCCCCGACAGGGGATAGACCAACTAATGAAAAACTGTTTTTT

d_call: -
cdr3_length: 16
v_call: TRBV11-2
clone_size: -
j_call: TRBJ2-1
cdr3_aa: CASSPPKRASYNEQFF
cdr3_nt: TGTGCCAGCAGCCCCCCGAAGCGGGCGTCATACAATGAGCAGTTCTTC

d_call: TRBD1
cdr3_length: 15
v_call: TRBV6-5
clone_size: -
j_call: TRBJ2-7
cdr3_aa: CASIPGQGFSYEQYF
cdr3_nt: TGTGCCAGCATCCCGGGACAGGGTTTCTCCTACGAGCAGTACTTC

d_call: TRBD1
cdr3_length: 15
v_call: TRBV30
clone_size: -
j_call: TRBJ1-5
cdr3_aa: CAWSVGQGSNQPQHF
cdr3_nt: TGTGCCTGGAGTGTAGGACAGGGGAGCAATCAGCCCCAGCATTTT

d_call: TRBD1
cdr3_length: 13
v_call: TRBV30
clone_size: -
j_call: TRBJ1-2
cdr3_aa: CAWSADTGGDRTF
cdr3_nt: TGTGCCTGGAGCGCGGATACAGGGGGAGATCGGACCTTC

d_call: -
cdr3_length: 13
v_call: TRBV14
clone_size: -
j_call: TRBJ2-3
cdr3_aa: CASRASGTDTQYF
cdr3_nt: TGTGCCAGCAGAGCTAGCGGCACAGATACGCAGTATTTT

d_call: TRBD1
cdr3_length: 18
v_call: TRBV19
clone_size: -
j_call: TRBJ1-2
cdr3_aa: CASSKGLGQGYSSYGYTF
cdr3_nt: TGTGCCAGTAGTAAGGGGCTTGGACAGGGATATTCGAGCTATGGCTACACCTTC

d_call: TRBD2
cdr3_length: 14
v_call: TRBV18
clone_size: -
j_call: TRBJ2-7
cdr3_aa: CASSPRTSINEQYF
cdr3_nt: TGTGCCAGCTCACCTCGGACTAGCATTAACGAGCAGTACTTC